The sample holds one count of the clone carrying this T cell receptor (beta chain). As yet, its antigen is unknown. The entry originates in a study of cytomegalovirus exposure and HLA in healthy donors. General study points: Available immune exposure information was restricted to CMV serostatus only. A later analysis linked a missense DCLRE1C variant to TCR beta V- and J-gene trimming.

In germline, CDR1 is SGHDN, CDR2 FVKESK. V shed 3 bases and J 2 bases; nucleotides not matched to a gene: 11. This CDR3 contains 18 residues. PCR employed 60 Vbeta and 13 Jbeta primers. Assay used: immunoSEQ multiplex PCR; TCRdb lists only in-frame clones, some missing. This table holds around 100,000 clones, roughly 70% found once. The V gene is TRBV14, the J gene TRBJ2-7; 12 positions agree with TRBD2. This clonotype was sampled from a man in his forties in good health and CMV-seropositive. Sequenced material: PBMCs. Here the CDR3 DNA reads TGTGCCAGCAGCCAGGACGGACTAGCGGGATTTAGAACCTACGAGCAGTACTTC. This gives the protein CASSQDGLAGFRTYEQYF.